These 26 T cell receptor beta chains originate from one sample sequenced in a study of T cell responses to AZD1222 COVID-19 vaccine. The method was immunoSEQ multiplex PCR; TCRdb's version includes in-frame clones alone and lacks a portion of them. The profile shows approximately 140,000 clones, 91% of them singletons. Sample: peripheral blood, taken 28 days after the second dose of the MenACWY control vaccine. These receptors all stem from an adult who received the MenACWY meningococcal vaccine as a control.

The chain has TRBV6-2 or TRBV6-3 and TRBJ1-5, with 7 positions matching TRBD1. V lost 5 bases to trimming and J lost 0 bases; unmatched junction nucleotides: 13. CDR1 and CDR2 (germline): MNHEY, SVGEGT. CDR3 length equals 18 residues. CDR3 in amino acids: CASSGGTALRYSNQPQHF. The CDR3 region has the DNA TGTGCCAGCAGTGGCGGGACAGCTTTAAGATATAGCAATCAGCCCCAGCATTTT.

For the CDR3, the DNA is TGTGCCAGCAGCCCTTCCCCGAGGGGACGGCCCTTGGGGGCATCCAATGAGCAGTTCTTC. Residues: CASSPSPRGRPLGASNEQFF. The chain employs TRBV9 and TRBJ2-1; a possible D gene is TRBD1 (6 bases). Trimming took 4 bases from V and 6 from J, leaving 32 bases between them. Germline CDR1 reads SGDLS; CDR2 reads YYNGEE. The CDR3 is made up of 20 amino acids.

The chain links TRBV18 to TRBJ2-7, with 13 bases that match TRBD2. After removal of 2 bases from V and 1 base from J, the junction contained 2 bases not matched to a gene. The CDR3 has 16 residues. Germline V gene lookup returns CDR1 KGHSH and CDR2 LQKENI. The CDR3 sequence is CASSPRLAGGSYEQYF. The CDR3 DNA reads as TGTGCCAGCTCACCAAGACTAGCGGGAGGTTCCTACGAGCAGTACTTC.

The chain links TRBV9 to TRBJ2-2, with no clear D. Germline-derived CDR1 and CDR2 are SGDLS and YYNGEE. This CDR3 has 13 residues. Between the trimmed V and J ends, which lost 0 bases and 4 bases, there was a span of 4 bases. The CDR3 spells CASSVASTGELFF. CDR3 nucleotide sequence: TGTGCCAGCAGCGTAGCCAGCACCGGGGAGCTGTTTTTT.

This sequence joins TRBV24-1 and TRBJ2-1; 8 nucleotides line up with TRBD2. The ends lost 5 bases at V and 8 bases at J; junction bases unmatched: 19. Germline V gene sequence: CDR1 KGHDR, CDR2 SFDVKD. The CDR3 contains 18 residues. CDR3 nucleotides: TGTGCCACCAGTGGCGTCAGGGGTACGGGAGGGCCCCGGGATGAGCAGTTCTTC. It yields the protein CATSGVRGTGGPRDEQFF.

The chain is built from TRBV7-3 and TRBJ2-1; D might be TRBD1 (5 bases). The germline V gene encodes CDR1 SGHTA and CDR2 FQGTGA. This CDR3 contains 14 residues. V gave up 4 bases and J gave up 7 bases, with 14 bases separating them. The CDR3 DNA sequence: TGTGCCAGCAGCTATGACAGAACGCGGAATGAGCAGTTCTTC. It is translated as CASSYDRTRNEQFF.

The V gene is TRBV19, the J gene TRBJ2-5, with D perhaps assigned TRBD1 or TRBD2 (7 bases each). The CDR3 is made up of 14 amino acids. Trimming pared 5 bases from V and 2 bases from J, leaving 12 bases between. CDR1 is LNHDA and CDR2 is SQIVND in the germline V gene (reference sequence). Here the CDR3 DNA reads TGTGCCAGTAGTCAGGGGGGAGGGCAAGAGACCCAGTACTTC. Translating it yields CASSQGGGQETQYF.

This clone showed up just once. CDR3 coding DNA: TGTGCCAGCAGTTTAATTTTCGGGGATCAGCCCCAGCATTTT. Its protein product is CASSLIFGDQPQHF. The J gene is TRBJ1-5, the V gene TRBV27; D remains ambiguous. V was pared by 2 bases and J by 5 bases, with 10 bases between. Looked up from germline, CDR1 is MNHEY and CDR2 is SMNVEV (reference sequence). The CDR3 extends over 14 amino acids.

For the CDR3, the DNA is TGTGCCAGTGGGGGACAGTCACACAATGAGCAGTTCTTC. It codes for CASGGQSHNEQFF. The chain carries TRBV12-3 or TRBV12-4 and TRBJ2-1; 7 bases are shared with TRBD1. J was trimmed by 5 bases and V by 9 bases; bases with no gene match: 7. The CDR3 is 13 residues long.

The chain couples TRBV2 to TRBJ2-6; 7 positions match TRBD1. The length of the CDR3 is 15 residues. The V gene end was trimmed by 4 bases and the J gene end by 3 bases; junction bases not matched to a gene: 3. Germline V gene lookup returns CDR1 SNHLY and CDR2 FYNNEI. Here the CDR3 reads CASSGDRVGANVLTF. The CDR3 bases are TGTGCCAGCAGTGGAGACAGGGTTGGGGCCAACGTCCTGACTTTC.

As DNA, the CDR3 is TGTGCCAGCAGCCCGGACAGGGTTGATCAGCCCCAGCATTTT. Encoded protein: CASSPDRVDQPQHF. The V and J genes are TRBV9 and TRBJ1-5; 8 bases are a match to TRBD1. The germline gives CDR1 SGDLS, CDR2 YYNGEE. The CDR3 consists of 14 residues. J lost 5 bases, V lost 4 bases, and 5 bases had no gene match.

The chain carries TRBV21-1 and TRBJ1-4; TRBD1, the table's D call, was not compared with the DNA. TRBV21-1 is described as a pseudogene. The CDR3 spans 14 residues. This CDR3 reads CATRLKGGYEKLFF. In DNA, the CDR3 is TGTGCCACCCGGTTAAAAGGGGGTTATGAAAAACTGTTTTTT.

The CDR3 DNA reads as TGCGCCAGCAGCTCTCCGGGACAGGGAAACACCGGGGAGCTGTTTTTT. Its translation: CASSSPGQGNTGELFF. This chain connects TRBV5-1 to TRBJ2-2; the match to TRBD1 covers 9 bases. The V gene's germline CDR1 is SGHRS and CDR2 YFSETQ. The CDR3 loop spans 16 amino acids. The junction had 5 bases not matched to a gene; V was cut back by 3 bases and J by 2 bases.

The V call is TRBV4-3, the J call TRBJ1-2, with no clear D. This CDR3 has 15 residues. V lost 1 base, J lost 3 bases, and 12 bases lay in between. Germline V CDR1 and CDR2: LGHNA, YSLEER. CDR3 sequence (DNA): TGCGCCAGCAGCCAAGGTAGTTGGGAGGACTATGGCTACACCTTC. Translated, it gives CASSQGSWEDYGYTF.

This sequence joins TRBV6-5 and TRBJ1-2; no firm D call. The CDR3 is 14 amino acids. V gave up 7 bases and J gave up 1 base, with 13 bases separating them. CDR1 and CDR2 from the germline V gene are MNHEY and SVGAGI. CDR3 coding DNA: TGTGCCAGCAATCGGGCAGGAATTAACTATGGCTACACCTTC. It yields the protein CASNRAGINYGYTF.

V is TRBV5-1 and J is TRBJ2-7; D is undetermined. The CDR3 sequence is 12 residues long. The V gene lost 0 bases and the J gene lost 6 bases, with 7 bases spanning the gap. From germline, CDR1 is SGHRS and CDR2 YFSETQ. CDR3 nucleotide sequence: TGCGCCAGCAGCTTGGTGGGGTCCGAGCAGTACTTC. Protein product: CASSLVGSEQYF. The full variable domain, rest sourced from reference TRBV5-1 and TRBJ2-7, is KAGVTQTPRYLIKTRGQQVTLSCSPISGHRSVSWYQQTPGQGLQFLFEYFSETQRNKGNFPGRFSGRQFSNSRSEMNVSTLELGDSALYLCASSLVGSEQYFGPGTRLTVT.

V usage is TRBV19 and J usage is TRBJ1-4, with a tentative D call TRBD1 (5 bases). The CDR3 sequence is 14 residues long. CDR1 is LNHDA and CDR2 is SQIVND in the germline V gene (reference sequence). Trimming removed 7 bases at V and 4 bases at J, with 13 bases between. The CDR3 nucleotides are TGTGCCAGTAATGCGCAGGGCTATAATGAAAAACTGTTTTTT. This gives the protein CASNAQGYNEKLFF.

This chain connects TRBV5-1 to TRBJ1-2, with unresolved D. V shed 0 bases and J shed 1 base, with 10 bases lying between them. Germline V gene data show CDR1 as SGHRS and CDR2 as YFSETQ. The CDR3 runs to 15 residues. Here the CDR3 DNA reads TGCGCCAGCAGCTTGGGGCGTAAGAGTAACTATGGCTACACCTTC. It encodes CASSLGRKSNYGYTF.

The chain has TRBV12-3 or TRBV12-4 and TRBJ1-1; D might be TRBD1 (5 bases). Trimming pared 2 bases from V and 3 bases from J, leaving 7 bases between. The CDR3 is made up of 13 amino acids. CDR3: CASSLLRDTEAFF. CDR3 DNA sequence: TGTGCCAGCAGTTTACTCAGGGACACTGAAGCTTTCTTT.

This clone was detected once. The junction differs from germline at one of its ends, possibly a read error. CDR3 nucleotides: TGTGCCAGCTCCCTTGGGGGTGGGACAGGAGGAGAGGCCCAGTACTTC. Translating gives CASSLGGGTGGEAQYF. The J gene is TRBJ2-5, the V gene TRBV28; 8 bases are a match to TRBD1. The germline V gene encodes CDR1 MDHEN and CDR2 SYDVKM. The CDR3 covers 16 residues.

The chain carries TRBV18 and TRBJ2-7, with D perhaps TRBD1 (5 bases). Trimming shortened V by 2 bases and J by 0 bases, and 5 bases separated the two germline ends. CDR1 and CDR2 from the germline V gene are KGHSH and LQKENI. CDR3 length equals 13 residues. CDR3 sequence reads: CASSPDSSYEQYF. CDR3 sequence (DNA): TGTGCCAGCTCACCAGACAGCTCCTACGAGCAGTACTTC.

The count of this clone is one. The gene calls are TRBV5-1 and TRBJ2-6; D is unresolved. CDR3 length: 15 amino acids. V was cut by 4 bases and J by 0 bases, with 8 bases left in between. Germline values: CDR1 SGHRS, CDR2 YFSETQ. This CDR3 is CASSQRDSGANVLTF. CDR3 sequence (DNA): TGCGCCAGCAGCCAGAGAGACTCTGGGGCCAACGTCCTGACTTTC.

This clone was detected only once. Other DNA sequences in the same sample also yield this CDR3. V and J are TRBV19 and TRBJ1-5, with 7 bases identical to TRBD1. CDR3 size: 14 residues. V shed 6 bases and J 2 bases; nucleotides not matched to a gene: 4. Germline V gene data show CDR1 as LNHDA and CDR2 as SQIVND (reference sequence). This chain's CDR3 is CASSSTGGNQPQHF. CDR3 DNA sequence: TGTGCCAGTAGCTCCACAGGGGGCAATCAGCCCCAGCATTTT.

CDR3 amino acids: CSVEEQNTGELFF. In DNA, the CDR3 is TGCAGCGTTGAAGAACAGAACACCGGGGAGCTGTTTTTT. The chain employs TRBV29-1 and TRBJ2-2; no firm D call. The CDR3 has 13 amino acids. CDR1 and CDR2 (germline): SQVTM, ANQGSEA. The germline V and J ends were trimmed by 0 bases and 1 base, with 3 bases remaining between them.

This chain joins TRBV19 and TRBJ2-2; no reliable D call. The CDR3 spans 12 residues. Trimming shortened V by 7 bases and J by 1 base, and 4 bases separated the two germline ends. CDR1 and CDR2 from the germline V gene are LNHDA and SQIVND (reference sequence). CDR3 nucleotide sequence: TGTGCCAGTAAGCTGAACACCGGGGAGCTGTTTTTT. Translation gives CASKLNTGELFF.

The genes are TRBV3-1 (or the pseudogene TRBV3-2) and TRBJ2-5; maybe TRBD2 (6 bases). This CDR3 contains 13 residues. Germline CDR1 reads LGHDT; CDR2 reads YNNKEL (reference sequence). The V and J ends lost 4 bases and 6 bases respectively, with 12 bases between them. The CDR3 protein is CASSPGDLKTQYF. As DNA, the CDR3 is TGTGCCAGCAGCCCGGGAGATTTGAAGACCCAGTACTTC.